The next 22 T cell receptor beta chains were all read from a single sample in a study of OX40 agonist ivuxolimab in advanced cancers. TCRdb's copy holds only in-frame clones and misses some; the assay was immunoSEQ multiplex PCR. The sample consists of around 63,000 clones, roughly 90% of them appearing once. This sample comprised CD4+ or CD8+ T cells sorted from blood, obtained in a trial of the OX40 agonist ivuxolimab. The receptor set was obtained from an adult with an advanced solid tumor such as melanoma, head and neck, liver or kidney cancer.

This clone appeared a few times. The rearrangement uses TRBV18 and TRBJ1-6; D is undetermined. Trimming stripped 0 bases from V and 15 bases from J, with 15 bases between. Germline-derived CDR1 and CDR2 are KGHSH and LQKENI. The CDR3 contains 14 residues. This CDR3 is CASSPPSAPSDLHF. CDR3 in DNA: TGTGCCAGCTCACCACCATCAGCTCCCTCAGACCTCCACTTT.

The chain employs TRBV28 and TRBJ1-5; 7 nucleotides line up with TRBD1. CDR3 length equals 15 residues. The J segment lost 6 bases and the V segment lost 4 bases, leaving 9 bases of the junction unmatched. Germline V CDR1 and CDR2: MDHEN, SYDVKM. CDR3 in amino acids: CASSSSEGAGQPQHF. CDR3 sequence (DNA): TGTGCCAGCAGTTCCTCCGAGGGGGCGGGTCAGCCCCAGCATTTT.

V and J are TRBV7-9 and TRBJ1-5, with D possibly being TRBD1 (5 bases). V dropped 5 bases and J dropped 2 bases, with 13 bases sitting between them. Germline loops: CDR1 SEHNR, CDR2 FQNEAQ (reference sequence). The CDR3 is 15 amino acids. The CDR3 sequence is CASSMGEVGNQPQHF. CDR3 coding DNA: TGTGCCAGCAGCATGGGGGAGGTAGGCAATCAGCCCCAGCATTTT.

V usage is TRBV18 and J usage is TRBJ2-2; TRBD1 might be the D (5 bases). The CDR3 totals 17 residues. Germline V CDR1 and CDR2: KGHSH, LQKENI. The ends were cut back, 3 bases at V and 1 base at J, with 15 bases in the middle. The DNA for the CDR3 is TGTGCCAGCTCACCCAGGGCATCCCTTCAGAACACCGGGGAGCTGTTTTTT. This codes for CASSPRASLQNTGELFF.

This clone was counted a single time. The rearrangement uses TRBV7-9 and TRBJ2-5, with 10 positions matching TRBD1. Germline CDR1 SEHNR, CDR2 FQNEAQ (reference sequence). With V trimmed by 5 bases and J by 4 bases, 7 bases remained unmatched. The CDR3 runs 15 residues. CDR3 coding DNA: TGTGCCAGCAGCCCCGGACAGGGGGAATCAGAGACCCAGTACTTC. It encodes CASSPGQGESETQYF.

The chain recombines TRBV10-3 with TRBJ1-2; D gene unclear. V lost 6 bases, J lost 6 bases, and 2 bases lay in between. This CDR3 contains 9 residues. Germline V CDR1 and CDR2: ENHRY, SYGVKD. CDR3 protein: CAISHGYTF. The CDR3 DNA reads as TGTGCCATCAGCCATGGCTACACCTTC.

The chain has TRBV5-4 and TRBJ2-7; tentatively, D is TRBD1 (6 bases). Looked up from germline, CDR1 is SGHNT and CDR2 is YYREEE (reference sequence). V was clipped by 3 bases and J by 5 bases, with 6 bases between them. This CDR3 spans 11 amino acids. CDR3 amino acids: CASSYRDEQYF. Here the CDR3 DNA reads TGTGCCAGCAGCTACAGGGACGAGCAGTACTTC.

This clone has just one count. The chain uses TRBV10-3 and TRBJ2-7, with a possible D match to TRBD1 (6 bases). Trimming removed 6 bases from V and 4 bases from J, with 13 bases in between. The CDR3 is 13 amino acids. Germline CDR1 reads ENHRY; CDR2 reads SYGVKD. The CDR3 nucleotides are TGTGCCATCAGCGCTGGGACACAGTACGAGCAGTACTTC. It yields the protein CAISAGTQYEQYF.

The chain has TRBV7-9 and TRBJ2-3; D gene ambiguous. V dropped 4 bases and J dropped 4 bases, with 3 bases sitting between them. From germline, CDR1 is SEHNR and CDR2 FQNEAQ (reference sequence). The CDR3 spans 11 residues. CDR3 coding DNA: TGTGCCAGCAGCTGGGCAGATACGCAGTATTTT. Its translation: CASSWADTQYF.

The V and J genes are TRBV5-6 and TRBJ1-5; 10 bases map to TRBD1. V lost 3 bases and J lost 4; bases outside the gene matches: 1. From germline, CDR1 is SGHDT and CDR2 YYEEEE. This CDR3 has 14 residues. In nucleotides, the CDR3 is TGTGCCAGCAGCTGGGGACAGGGGAATCAGCCCCAGCATTTT. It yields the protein CASSWGQGNQPQHF.

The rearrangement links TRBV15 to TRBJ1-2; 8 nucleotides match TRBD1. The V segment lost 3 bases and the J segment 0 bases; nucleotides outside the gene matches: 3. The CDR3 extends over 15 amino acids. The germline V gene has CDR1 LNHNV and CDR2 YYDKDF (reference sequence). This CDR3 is CATSRDREANYGYTF. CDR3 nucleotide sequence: TGTGCCACCAGCAGGGACAGGGAAGCTAACTATGGCTACACCTTC.

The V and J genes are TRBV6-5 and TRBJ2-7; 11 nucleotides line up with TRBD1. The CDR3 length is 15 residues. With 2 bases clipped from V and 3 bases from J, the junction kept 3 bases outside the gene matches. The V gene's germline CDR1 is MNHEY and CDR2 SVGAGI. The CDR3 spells CASSYKGTGGYEQYF. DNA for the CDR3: TGTGCCAGCAGTTACAAGGGGACAGGGGGCTACGAGCAGTACTTC.

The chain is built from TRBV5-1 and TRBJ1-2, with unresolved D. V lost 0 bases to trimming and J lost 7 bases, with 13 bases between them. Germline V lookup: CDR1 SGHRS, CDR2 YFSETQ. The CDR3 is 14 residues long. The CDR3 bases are TGCGCCAGCAGCTTGGCCGGCTTTGGTGTTGGCTACACCTTC. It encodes CASSLAGFGVGYTF.

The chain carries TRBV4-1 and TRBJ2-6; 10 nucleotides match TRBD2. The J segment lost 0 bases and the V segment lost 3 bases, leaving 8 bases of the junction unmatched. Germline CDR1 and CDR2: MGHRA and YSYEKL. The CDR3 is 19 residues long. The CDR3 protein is CASSQILAGGISGANVLTF. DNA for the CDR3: TGCGCCAGCAGCCAGATTTTAGCGGGGGGAATCTCTGGGGCCAACGTCCTGACTTTC.

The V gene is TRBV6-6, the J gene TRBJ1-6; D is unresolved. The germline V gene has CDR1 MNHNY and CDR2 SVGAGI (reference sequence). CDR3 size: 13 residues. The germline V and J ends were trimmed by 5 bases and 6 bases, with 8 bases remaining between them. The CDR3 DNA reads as TGTGCCAGCAGTGGAAGCGGTAATTCACCCCTCCACTTT. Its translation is CASSGSGNSPLHF.

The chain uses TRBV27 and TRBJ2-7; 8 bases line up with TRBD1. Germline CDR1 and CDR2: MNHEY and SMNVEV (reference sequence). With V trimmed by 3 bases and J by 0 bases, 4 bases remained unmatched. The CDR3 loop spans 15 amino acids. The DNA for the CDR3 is TGTGCCAGCAGTTTCAGGGACAGGAGCTCCTACGAGCAGTACTTC. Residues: CASSFRDRSSYEQYF.

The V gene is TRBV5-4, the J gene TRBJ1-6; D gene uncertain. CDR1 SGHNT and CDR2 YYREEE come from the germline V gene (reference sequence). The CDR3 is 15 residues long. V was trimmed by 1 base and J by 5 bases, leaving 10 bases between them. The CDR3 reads CASSLFGGHNSPLHF. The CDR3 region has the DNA TGTGCCAGCAGCTTGTTCGGCGGTCATAATTCACCCCTCCACTTT.

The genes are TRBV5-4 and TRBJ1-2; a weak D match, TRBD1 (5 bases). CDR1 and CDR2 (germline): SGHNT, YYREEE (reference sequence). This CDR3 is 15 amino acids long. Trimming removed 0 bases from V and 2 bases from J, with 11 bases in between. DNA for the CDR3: TGTGCCAGCAGCTTGGAGGCAGGGAGCAACTATGGCTACACCTTC. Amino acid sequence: CASSLEAGSNYGYTF.

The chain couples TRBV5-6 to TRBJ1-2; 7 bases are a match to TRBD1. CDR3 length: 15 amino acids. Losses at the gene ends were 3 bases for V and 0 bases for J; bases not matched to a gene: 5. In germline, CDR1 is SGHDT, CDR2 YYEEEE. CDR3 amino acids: CASSSTDRTNYGYTF. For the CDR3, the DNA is TGTGCCAGCAGCTCTACGGACAGGACTAACTATGGCTACACCTTC.

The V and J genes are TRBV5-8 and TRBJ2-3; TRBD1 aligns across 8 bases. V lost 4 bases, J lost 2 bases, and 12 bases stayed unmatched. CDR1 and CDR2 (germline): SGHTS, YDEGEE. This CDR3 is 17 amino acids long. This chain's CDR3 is CASSIATGGFATDTQYF. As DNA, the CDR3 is TGTGCCAGCAGCATAGCTACAGGGGGTTTTGCCACAGATACGCAGTATTTT.

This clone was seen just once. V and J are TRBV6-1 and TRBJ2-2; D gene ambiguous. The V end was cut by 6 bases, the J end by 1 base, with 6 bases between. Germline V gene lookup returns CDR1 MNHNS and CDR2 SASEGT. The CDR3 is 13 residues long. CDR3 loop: CASRLQNTGELFF. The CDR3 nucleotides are TGTGCCAGCAGACTGCAGAACACCGGGGAGCTGTTTTTT.

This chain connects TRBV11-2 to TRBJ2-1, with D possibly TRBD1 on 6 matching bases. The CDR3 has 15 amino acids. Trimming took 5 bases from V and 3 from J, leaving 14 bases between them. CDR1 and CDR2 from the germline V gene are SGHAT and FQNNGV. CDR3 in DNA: TGTGCCAGCAGCGAAGGACAGCAGATCTACAATGAGCAGTTCTTC. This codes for CASSEGQQIYNEQFF.